This entry lists 7 T cell receptor beta chains sequenced from one sample in a study of blood T cells in healthy people across ages. The use of a sample-barcoded 5' primer and a J-beta primer mix characterized a second PCR of roughly 7 to 12 cycles. One entry per CDR3 protein results from TCRdb running MiXCR on the 5' RACE reads. Of 1.2 million to 1.5 million distinct CDR3 sequences listed, almost 60% are singletons. The sample consisted of blood. These receptors were obtained from a man aged 18 to 30 in good health.

The rearrangement uses TRBV5-6 and TRBJ2-7; D perhaps matches TRBD2 (5 bases). The germline CDR1 and CDR2 sequences are SGHDT and YYEEEE. This CDR3 contains 14 residues. V was shortened by 3 bases and J by 3 bases, with 13 bases between the two germline ends. The CDR3 sequence: CASSWVVGSYEQYF. CDR3 bases: TGTGCCAGCAGCTGGGTCGTGGGGAGCTACGAGCAGTACTTC.

The sample holds a few counts of this clonotype. The chain combines TRBV20-1 with TRBJ2-1; 8 bases fit TRBD2. The CDR3 covers 15 residues. From germline, CDR1 is DFQATT and CDR2 SNEGSKA (reference sequence). V trimming: 1 base; J trimming: 4 bases; junction bases outside the gene matches: 6. The CDR3 loop reads CSARGLANSYNEQFF. The CDR3, as DNA: TGCAGTGCTAGAGGACTAGCGAATTCTTACAATGAGCAGTTCTTC.

The chain recombines TRBV27 with TRBJ2-1, with 13 bases identical to TRBD2. The CDR3 has 14 amino acids. The germline gives CDR1 MNHEY, CDR2 SMNVEV (reference sequence). After removal of 9 bases from V and 10 bases from J, the junction contained 9 bases not matched to a gene. In nucleotides, the CDR3 is TGTGCCAGTTCGGGACTAGCGGGATCGGAAGAGCAGTTCTTC. This translates into CASSGLAGSEEQFF.

The gene calls are TRBV7-2 and TRBJ2-7; D tentatively reads TRBD1 or TRBD2 (5 bases each). The CDR3 is 15 residues long. V dropped 4 bases and J dropped 0 bases, with 13 bases sitting between them. The germline V gene encodes CDR1 SGHTA and CDR2 FQGNSA. The CDR3 reads CASSSGPGASYEQYF. The CDR3 DNA reads as TGTGCCAGCAGCTCGGGACCCGGGGCCTCCTACGAGCAGTACTTC. The full variable domain, with the rest looked up from reference TRBV7-2 and TRBJ2-7, is GAGVSQSPSNKVTEKGKDVELRCDPISGHTALYWYRQSLGQGLEFLIYFQGNSAPDKSGLPSDRFSAERTGGSVSTLTIQRTQQEDSAVYLCASSSGPGASYEQYFGPGTRLTVT.

The chain employs TRBV27 and TRBJ1-6; TRBD1 agrees at 7 bases. Per germline, CDR1 MNHEY and CDR2 SMNVEV (reference sequence). Germline trimming cut 5 bases from V and 7 bases from J; bases unmatched to any gene: 8. This CDR3 has 15 residues. CDR3 coding DNA: TGTGCCAGCAGTCCAGGACAGGAGTGGAATTCACCCCTCCACTTT. This codes for CASSPGQEWNSPLHF.

The rearrangement links TRBV7-2 to TRBJ2-4, with 9 bases matching TRBD2. The tail of the sequence fits TRBJ2-7 better, so the J call may be wrong. Germline CDR1 SGHTA, CDR2 FQGNSA. This CDR3 comprises 18 residues. The CDR3 here is CASSLAVASGVTFYEQYF. CDR3 DNA: TGTGCCAGCAGCTTAGCGGTGGCTAGCGGGGTGACATTCTACGAGCAGTACTTC.

This clonotype occurred a few times. V is TRBV6-5 and J is TRBJ2-7; D is unclear. Deletions cut 4 bases from V and 7 bases from J, with 8 bases between. The CDR3 spans 11 residues. Germline CDR1 and CDR2: MNHEY and SVGAGI. The CDR3 protein is CASSSLEEQYF. The CDR3 nucleotides read TGTGCCAGCAGTTCCTTAGAGGAGCAGTACTTC.